The 18 T cell receptor beta chains presented below share a single source sample, sequenced in a study of T cells after yellow fever vaccination. MiXCR, run by TCRdb on the 5' RACE reads, gives a single entry per CDR3 protein. This sample has about 1,200 distinct CDR3 sequences, with approximately 11% found just once. Sequenced here: CD8+ T cells binding an NS4B(214-222) dextramer, sorted from PBMCs, sampled less than 25 days after the first yellow fever vaccination. These receptors originate from a man between 18 and 35 years old who received the YFV17D yellow fever vaccine.

This clonotype is labeled as large. This chain uses TRBV6-1 with TRBJ1-1, with D perhaps matching TRBD1 (6 bases). The CDR3 spans 13 residues. Germline V gene lookup returns CDR1 MNHNS and CDR2 SASEGT. V was shortened by 2 bases and J by 5 bases, with 9 bases between the two germline ends. CDR3 DNA: TGTGCCAGCAGTGAAAACGGACAGACTGAAGCTTTCTTT. Translating it yields CASSENGQTEAFF.

In its sample, this clonotype ranks as medium-sized (0.01 to 0.1%). The rearrangement joins TRBV6-2 or TRBV6-3 to TRBJ2-1; D call uncertain. CDR3 length: 14 residues. Per germline, CDR1 MNHEY and CDR2 SVGEGT. V lost 1 base and J lost 9, with 13 bases in between. The CDR3 DNA follows: TGTGCCAGCAGTTACTGGGGTTCGGGTTCTGAGCAGTTCTTC. Its translation is CASSYWGSGSEQFF.

The V gene is TRBV5-6, the J gene TRBJ2-2; D is perhaps TRBD2 (5 bases). Germline V lookup: CDR1 SGHDT, CDR2 YYEEEE. The V end was cut by 4 bases, the J end by 5 bases, with 9 bases between. The CDR3 consists of 13 residues. CDR3 amino acids: CASSPGVTGELFF. The CDR3 coding sequence is TGTGCCAGCAGCCCCGGGGTAACCGGGGAGCTGTTTTTT.

In its sample, this clonotype was seen many times. The V gene is TRBV25-1, the J gene TRBJ1-2; D uncertain. The CDR3 runs to 14 residues. Germline V CDR1 and CDR2: MGHDK, SYGVNS. V gave up 3 bases and J gave up 8 bases, with 16 bases separating them. The CDR3 sequence: CASSDISESRGYTF. The CDR3 DNA follows: TGTGCCAGCAGTGATATATCTGAGAGTAGAGGCTACACCTTC.

The chain joins TRBV13 to TRBJ1-4; tentatively, D is TRBD1 (6 bases). Germline CDR1 PRHDT, CDR2 FYEKMQ (reference sequence). This CDR3 region has 15 residues. Trimming pared 1 base from V and 8 bases from J, leaving 14 bases between. The CDR3 DNA reads as TGTGCCAGCAGCTTAGAAACGGCAGGGGTGGAAAAACTGTTTTTT. It is translated as CASSLETAGVEKLFF.

The rearrangement joins TRBV13 to TRBJ1-1, with D unclear. The CDR3 consists of 12 residues. The germline V and J ends were trimmed by 8 bases and 1 base, with 8 bases remaining between them. Per the germline V gene, CDR1 is PRHDT and CDR2 is FYEKMQ (reference sequence). CDR3 residues: CASRGRNTEAFF. The DNA of the CDR3 is TGTGCCAGCCGAGGCCGGAACACTGAAGCTTTCTTT.

By proportion, this clonotype is large. The chain has TRBV24-1 and TRBJ2-3, with D perhaps matching TRBD2 (5 bases). Germline values: CDR1 KGHDR, CDR2 SFDVKD. The V end was cut by 6 bases, the J end by 4 bases, with 7 bases between. The CDR3 is 12 amino acids. The CDR3 here is CATSRGADTQYF. The CDR3 nucleotides are TGTGCCACCAGTCGGGGAGCAGATACGCAGTATTTT.

Sample share makes this clonotype medium-sized. The chain employs TRBV2 and TRBJ2-7; no firm D call. Per the germline V gene, CDR1 is SNHLY and CDR2 is FYNNEI. The V gene lost 6 bases and the J gene lost 3 bases, with 6 bases spanning the gap. This CDR3 has 11 amino acids. The CDR3 reads CASSPRYEQYF. The CDR3 coding sequence is TGTGCCAGCAGCCCCCGCTACGAGCAGTACTTC.

In this sample, this clonotype turned up a few times. The chain links TRBV4-2 to TRBJ1-5, with D possibly matching TRBD1 (6 bases). V shed 3 bases and J shed 7 bases, with 7 bases lying between them. Germline CDR1 and CDR2: LGHNA and YNFKEQ. The CDR3 is 12 residues long. DNA of the CDR3: TGTGCCAGCAGCCACAGGGGACAGCCCCAGCATTTT. Translated: CASSHRGQPQHF.

By proportion, this clonotype is medium-sized. This chain uses TRBV6-1 with TRBJ2-6, with D perhaps matching TRBD1 (6 bases). The ends were cut back, 5 bases at V and 1 base at J, with 9 bases in the middle. CDR1 MNHNS and CDR2 SASEGT come from the germline V gene. The CDR3 has 15 residues. Here the CDR3 reads CASSQQGSGANVLTF. The DNA for the CDR3 is TGTGCCAGCAGTCAACAGGGATCTGGGGCCAACGTCCTGACTTTC.

This clonotype is termed large. CDR3 coding DNA: TGTGCCAGCAGTTCACAGGGGGCATATGGCTACACCTTC. This encodes CASSSQGAYGYTF. The J gene is TRBJ1-2, the V gene TRBV6-5; 9 nucleotides align to TRBD1. CDR3 length: 13 residues. After removal of 4 bases from V and 5 bases from J, the junction contained 2 bases not matched to a gene. Germline values: CDR1 MNHEY, CDR2 SVGAGI.

This clonotype occurred a few times. The V gene is TRBV5-5, the J gene TRBJ2-2, with D perhaps TRBD2 (6 bases). From germline, CDR1 is SGHKS and CDR2 YYEKEE (reference sequence). V lost 8 bases to trimming and J lost 5 bases, with 13 bases between them. The CDR3 sequence is 13 residues long. The CDR3 region has the DNA TGTGCCAGGGGCCTCGGGGGAACCGGGGAGCTGTTTTTT. It encodes CARGLGGTGELFF.

This clonotype rates as medium-sized. The rearrangement links TRBV25-1 to TRBJ2-3, with 9 nucleotides matching TRBD2. Germline V lookup: CDR1 MGHDK, CDR2 SYGVNS. The CDR3 covers 16 residues. The V segment lost 2 bases and the J segment 5 bases; nucleotides outside the gene matches: 8. CDR3 region: CASSERAGGVGDTQYF. DNA of the CDR3: TGTGCCAGCAGTGAACGGGCGGGGGGGGTTGGAGATACGCAGTATTTT.

Sample share makes this clonotype medium-sized (0.01 to 0.1%). V gene TRBV9 combines with J gene TRBJ2-1, with 8 nucleotides matching TRBD2. The CDR3 is 13 residues long. V lost 6 bases to trimming and J lost 8 bases; unmatched junction nucleotides: 7. Germline V lookup: CDR1 SGDLS, CDR2 YYNGEE. CDR3 residues: CASNPGGGYEQFF. Written as DNA, the CDR3 is TGTGCCAGCAACCCGGGGGGGGGCTATGAGCAGTTCTTC.

This clonotype is classed as medium-sized. The V and J genes are TRBV11-2 and TRBJ2-7; no reliable D call. The germline V gene has CDR1 SGHAT and CDR2 FQNNGV. The CDR3 loop spans 13 amino acids. V lost 5 bases to trimming and J lost 2 bases, with 10 bases between them. The CDR3 nucleotides are TGTGCCAGCAGCCCCTCAGGAGCCTACGAGCAGTACTTC. Translating it yields CASSPSGAYEQYF.

This clonotype is labeled as medium-sized. The J gene is TRBJ2-3, the V gene TRBV6-5; D is ambiguous. CDR1 MNHEY and CDR2 SVGAGI come from the germline V gene. The CDR3 totals 15 residues. Trimming left V 6 bases short and J 1 base short, with 14 bases between. The CDR3 coding sequence is TGTGCCAGCAGCCTAAAAGGTGTGGGCACAGATACGCAGTATTTT. This gives the protein CASSLKGVGTDTQYF.

Sample share makes this clonotype medium-sized. The chain joins TRBV6-2 or TRBV6-3 to TRBJ1-2, with TRBD1 identical over 7 bases. CDR1 MNHEY and CDR2 SVGEGT come from the germline V gene. CDR3 length: 13 residues. The V and J ends lost 6 bases and 4 bases, in that order; junction bases with no gene match: 5. CDR3 bases: TGTGCCAGCAGCGACGGACAGGCCTATGGCTACACCTTC. Protein sequence: CASSDGQAYGYTF.

This clonotype is medium-sized within its sample. This rearrangement joins TRBV3-1 to TRBJ2-3; TRBD2 aligns across 9 bases. CDR1 and CDR2 (germline): LGHDT, YNNKEL (reference sequence). V lost 4 bases to trimming and J lost 0 bases; unmatched junction nucleotides: 11. This CDR3 region has 18 residues. The CDR3 DNA is TGTGCCAGCAGCCGAAGCGCAGCGGGGGGCACTAGCACAGATACGCAGTATTTT. It encodes CASSRSAAGGTSTDTQYF.